This T cell receptor beta chain derives from a study of response to subunit inactivated influenza vaccine. TCRdb redid the calling of the RT-PCR reads with MiXCR, one entry per CDR3 protein. The repertoire holds roughly 790,000 distinct CDR3 sequences, with approximately 21% as singletons. The V gene lost 3 bases and the J gene lost 0 bases, with 12 bases spanning the gap. CDR1 is DFQATT and CDR2 is SNEGSKA in the germline V gene (reference sequence). The CDR3 runs 14 residues. General study points: Few new T cells, the authors suggested, are recruited by each seasonal influenza vaccination.

Concerning this clonotype itself: Its target is unknown.

This receptor was identified in a man aged 50 to 59 who received an inactivated influenza vaccine. The chain combines TRBV20-1 with TRBJ2-7; D might be TRBD1 or TRBD2, each matching 6 bases. The sample was PBMCs from blood, taken roughly 5 days after vaccination. The CDR3 is CSASGGRVSYEQYF. Written as DNA, the CDR3 is TGCAGTGCTAGTGGGGGGCGAGTCTCCTACGAGCAGTACTTC.